Reported below is one T cell receptor (beta chain). As yet, its antigen is unknown. These data come from a study of shared clonotypes between healthy human individuals. Study outcomes and limitations: The sampled material consisted only of blood, and tissue repertoires are likely to differ. The generation probabilities recorded for non-shared clonotypes fell below those of clonotypes shared by all four donors.

Caucasian adults living in Nashville, Tennessee, provided all samples. Original handling: Filtering was not the same, since immunoSEQ gave junction-only sequences without quality scores. Some clones are missing from TCRdb's copy, which holds only in-frame ones; the method was immunoSEQ multiplex PCR. That table gives V, J and clone size, and the DNA gave D and trimming. The data contain millions of clones, 85% to 95% of them singletons. Sequenced input: naive CD4+ T cells sorted from blood. The subset denotes: CD45RA+ positively selected. The sequence derives from a man in his late teens or twenties in good health.

The CDR3 DNA is TGTGCCAGCAGCTCGGACGCGTCCTCTAAAATCTCTGGAAACACCATATATTTT. The encoded protein is CASSSDASSKISGNTIYF. The chain joins TRBV5-8 to TRBJ1-3; D is unclear. The V end was cut by 3 bases, the J end by 0 bases, with 19 bases between. Germline values: CDR1 SGHTS, CDR2 YDEGEE. This CDR3 is built from 18 residues.